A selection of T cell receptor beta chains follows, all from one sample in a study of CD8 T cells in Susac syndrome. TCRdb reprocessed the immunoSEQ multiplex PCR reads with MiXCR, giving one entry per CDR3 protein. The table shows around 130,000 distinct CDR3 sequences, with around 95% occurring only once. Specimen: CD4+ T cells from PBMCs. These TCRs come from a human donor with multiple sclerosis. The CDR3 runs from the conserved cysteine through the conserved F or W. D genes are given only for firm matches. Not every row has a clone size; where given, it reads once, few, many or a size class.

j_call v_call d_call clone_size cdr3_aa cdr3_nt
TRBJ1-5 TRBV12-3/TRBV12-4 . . CASRPLGWDQPQHF TGTGCCAGCAGGCCCCTGGGTTGGGATCAGCCCCAGCATTTT
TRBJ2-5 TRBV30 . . CAWSVGGHQETQYF TGTGCCTGGAGTGTGGGCGGACACCAAGAGACCCAGTACTTC
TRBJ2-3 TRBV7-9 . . CASSPVLHTLDTQYF TGTGCCAGCAGCCCCGTGTTGCACACGTTGGATACGCAGTATTTT
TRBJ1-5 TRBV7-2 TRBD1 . CASKGTGSNQPQHF TGTGCCAGCAAAGGGACAGGGAGCAATCAGCCCCAGCATTTT
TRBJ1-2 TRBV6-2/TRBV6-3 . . CASSTDRGGYTF TGTGCCAGCAGTACGGACAGAGGGGGCTACACCTTC
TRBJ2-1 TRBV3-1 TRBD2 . CASRTSGVYNEQFF TGTGCCAGTCGGACTAGCGGAGTTTACAATGAGCAGTTCTTC
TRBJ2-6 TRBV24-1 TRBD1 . CATSDLKSGTGVANVLTF TGTGCCACCAGTGATTTAAAGAGCGGGACAGGGGTGGCCAACGTCCTGACTTTC
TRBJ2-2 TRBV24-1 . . CATSDFGPTGELFF TGTGCCACCAGTGATTTCGGTCCAACCGGGGAGCTGTTTTTT
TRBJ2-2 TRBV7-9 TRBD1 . CASSTRQGRVELFF TGTGCCAGCAGCACCCGACAGGGACGCGTGGAGCTGTTTTTT
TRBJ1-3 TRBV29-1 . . CSVREAGNTIYF TGCAGCGTCAGGGAGGCTGGAAACACCATATATTTT
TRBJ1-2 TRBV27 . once CASSSNRRNSGYTF TGTGCCAGCAGTTCAAACCGCCGGAACAGCGGCTACACCTTC
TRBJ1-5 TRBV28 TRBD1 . CASRRQGAQPQHF TGTGCCAGCAGACGACAGGGGGCTCAGCCCCAGCATTTT
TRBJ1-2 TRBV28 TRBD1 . CASSLSPGQGTGYTF TGTGCCAGCAGTTTAAGCCCTGGACAGGGGACTGGCTACACCTTC
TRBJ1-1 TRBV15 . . CATSSGIGGTEAFF TGTGCCACCAGCAGCGGCATCGGGGGAACTGAAGCTTTCTTT
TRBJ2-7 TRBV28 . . CASNPKWQHYEQYF TGTGCCAGCAACCCGAAGTGGCAGCACTACGAGCAGTACTTC
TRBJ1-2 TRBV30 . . CAWSALTGGGYTF TGTGCCTGGAGTGCCCTGACAGGAGGCGGCTACACCTTC